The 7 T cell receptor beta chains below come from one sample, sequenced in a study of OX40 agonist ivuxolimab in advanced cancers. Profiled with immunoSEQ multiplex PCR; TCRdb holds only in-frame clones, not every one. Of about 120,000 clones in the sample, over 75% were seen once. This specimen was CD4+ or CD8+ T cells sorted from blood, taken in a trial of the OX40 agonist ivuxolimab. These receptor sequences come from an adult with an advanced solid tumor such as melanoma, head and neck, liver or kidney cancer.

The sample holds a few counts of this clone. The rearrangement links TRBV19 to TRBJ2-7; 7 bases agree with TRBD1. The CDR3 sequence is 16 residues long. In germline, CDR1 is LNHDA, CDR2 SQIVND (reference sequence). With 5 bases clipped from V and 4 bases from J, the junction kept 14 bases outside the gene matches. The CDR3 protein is CASSPGSATGTYEQYF. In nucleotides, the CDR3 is TGTGCCAGTAGTCCGGGGTCCGCGACAGGGACGTACGAGCAGTACTTC.

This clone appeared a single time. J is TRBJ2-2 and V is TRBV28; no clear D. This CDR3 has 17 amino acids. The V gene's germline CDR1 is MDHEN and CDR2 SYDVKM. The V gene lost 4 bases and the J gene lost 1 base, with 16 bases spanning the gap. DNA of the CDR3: TGTGCCAGCAGTTCCCAGCTGGACCGAATGAACACCGGGGAGCTGTTTTTT. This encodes CASSSQLDRMNTGELFF.

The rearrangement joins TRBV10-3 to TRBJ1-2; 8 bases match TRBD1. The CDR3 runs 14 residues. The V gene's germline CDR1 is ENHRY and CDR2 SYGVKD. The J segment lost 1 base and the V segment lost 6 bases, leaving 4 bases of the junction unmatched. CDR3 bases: TGTGCCATCAGCCAAGACAGGGGTAACTATGGCTACACCTTC. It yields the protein CAISQDRGNYGYTF.

CDR3 sequence (DNA): TGTGCCAGCAGGCACAGGGGTGAGCCCCAGCATTTT. It encodes CASRHRGEPQHF. The chain employs TRBV6-5 and TRBJ1-5; 7 nucleotides align to TRBD1. The length of the CDR3 is 12 residues. The germline gives CDR1 MNHEY, CDR2 SVGAGI. Trimming cost V 6 bases and J 8 bases; bases outside gene matches: 4.

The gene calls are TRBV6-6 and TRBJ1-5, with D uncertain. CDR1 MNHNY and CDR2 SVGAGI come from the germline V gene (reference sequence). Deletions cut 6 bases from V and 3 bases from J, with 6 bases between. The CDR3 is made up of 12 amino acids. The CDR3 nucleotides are TGTGCCAGCAGGGAAAACAATCAGCCCCAGCATTTT. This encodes CASRENNQPQHF.

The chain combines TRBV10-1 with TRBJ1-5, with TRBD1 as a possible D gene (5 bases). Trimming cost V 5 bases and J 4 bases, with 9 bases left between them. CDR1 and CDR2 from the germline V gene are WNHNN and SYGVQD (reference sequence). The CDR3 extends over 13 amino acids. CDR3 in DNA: TGCGCCAGCAGTTCAGGGCCAAATCAGCCCCAGCATTTT. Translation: CASSSGPNQPQHF.

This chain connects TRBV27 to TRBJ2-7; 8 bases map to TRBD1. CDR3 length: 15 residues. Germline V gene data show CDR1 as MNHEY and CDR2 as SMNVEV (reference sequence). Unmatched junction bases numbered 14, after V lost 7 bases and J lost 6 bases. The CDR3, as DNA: TGTGCCAGCACCTTAGGGGCAGGGGGCTGGGGCGAGCAGTACTTC. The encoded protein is CASTLGAGGWGEQYF.